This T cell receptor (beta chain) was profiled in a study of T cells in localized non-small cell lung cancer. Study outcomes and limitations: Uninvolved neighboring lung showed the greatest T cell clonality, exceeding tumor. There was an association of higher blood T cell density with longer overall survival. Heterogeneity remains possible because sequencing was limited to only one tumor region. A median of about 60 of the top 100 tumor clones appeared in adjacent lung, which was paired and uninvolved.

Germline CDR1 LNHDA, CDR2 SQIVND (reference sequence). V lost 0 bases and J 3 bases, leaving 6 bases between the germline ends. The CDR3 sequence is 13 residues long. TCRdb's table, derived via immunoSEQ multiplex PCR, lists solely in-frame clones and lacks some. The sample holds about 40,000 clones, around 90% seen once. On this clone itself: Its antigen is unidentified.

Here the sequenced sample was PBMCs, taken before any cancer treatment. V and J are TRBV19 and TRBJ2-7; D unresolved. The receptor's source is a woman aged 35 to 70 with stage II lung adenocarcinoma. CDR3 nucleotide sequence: TGTGCCAGTAGTATAGACCCCTTCTACGAGCAGTACTTC. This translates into CASSIDPFYEQYF.